The subject of this entry is one TCR beta chain. Its antigen is not known. The sample belongs to a study of T cells in Graves' hyperthyroidism and ophthalmopathy. Study-wide results and caveats: Peripheral blood also featured most of the thyroid clonotypes expanded above 0.001.

In germline, CDR1 is SEHNR, CDR2 FQNEAQ (reference sequence). This CDR3 has 15 residues. The junction had 10 bases not matched to a gene; V was cut back by 1 base and J by 7 bases. Stable Graves' hyperthyroidism denoted no ophthalmopathy progression over 18 months. Those patients with uncontrolled infection, other autoimmune disease, pregnancy or lactation were excluded. The source material, RNA transcripts, was used to amplify TCR beta CDR3 regions. Carried out on the TCR CDR3, a first-round RT-PCR used the HTBI primer set. TCRdb passed the multiplex PCR reads through MiXCR, listing each CDR3 protein once. The data hold roughly 580,000 distinct CDR3 sequences, with around 46% observed a single time.

V is TRBV7-9 and J is TRBJ2-7; TRBD1 agrees at 7 bases. This TCR was recovered from a woman aged 18-30 years with Graves' hyperthyroidism. Specimen: peripheral blood or thyroid tissue (not recorded which). The CDR3 DNA is TGTGCCAGCAGCTTAGTGACGGCAGGGGGTAAGGAGCAGTACTTC. Its protein product is CASSLVTAGGKEQYF.